Listed below are T cell receptor beta chains from one sample, sequenced in a study of cytomegalovirus exposure and HLA in healthy donors. Produced via immunoSEQ multiplex PCR; TCRdb's table is partial and in-frame only. The repertoire includes more than 250,000 clones, about 87% of them detected once, and 2% to 3% sits in the top ten. Sequencing input: PBMCs. Receptors originate from a young woman in good health and CMV-seronegative. The conserved cysteine and the conserved F or W are not part of the CDR3 here.

v_call,j_call,cdr3_aa
TRBV5-1,.,ASSRQGEDEQY
TRBV7-7,TRBJ2-5,ASSPRGLAGQETQY
TRBV4-2,TRBJ2-7,ASSQDWTGYHEQY
TRBV7-3,TRBJ2-2,ASSLNTNTGELF
TRBV2,TRBJ2-1,ASSEAGTGRVYNEQF
TRBV7-6,TRBJ1-1,ASSLGAGRDTEAF
TRBV7-9,TRBJ1-5,ASSLSGNQPQH
TRBV16,TRBJ2-2,ASSQSQNTGELF
TRBV2,TRBJ1-6,ASRPGQYNSPLH
TRBV6-1,TRBJ2-3,ASSFGQGGPDTQY
TRBV9,TRBJ1-6,ASSAAGNSPLH
TRBV5-4,TRBJ2-1,ASSFTSGGSSYNEQF
TRBV6-5,TRBJ1-6,ASSYRLSVPNSPLH
TRBV10-1,.,ASSRQGRYEQY
TRBV2,TRBJ2-7,ATGQRPMGEQY
TRBV7-9,TRBJ1-1,SSSLPGNTEAF
TRBV7-9,TRBJ2-3,SSSSVSTDTQY
TRBV4-1,TRBJ2-1,ASSHRLAGVSYNEQF
TRBV5-8,TRBJ2-7,ASRIPGQGFYEQY
TRBV6-1,TRBJ2-7,ASTQPGAYEQY
TRBV11-2,TRBJ2-2,ASSPGQGRGTGELF
TRBV6-4,TRBJ2-1,ASSDSMGGGADEQF
TRBV5-1,TRBJ2-5,ASSLGGTSSETQY
TRBV10-2,TRBJ2-1,ASTYFSSYNEQF
TRBV15,TRBJ1-6,ATSIIPGQSESPLH
TRBV2,TRBJ2-1,ASRGVAGDSYNEQF
TRBV6-5,TRBJ1-5,ASSGTGGGQPQH
TRBV19,TRBJ2-7,ASRPGTAYEQY
TRBV10-3,TRBJ2-3,AAEGERGGDTQY
TRBV5-4,TRBJ2-1,ASSSRAGDKIDEQF
TRBV6-5,TRBJ1-1,ASSPLRLINTEAF
TRBV5-6,TRBJ1-2,ASSLGRGHYGYT
TRBV29-1,TRBJ2-2,SVLSGAGELF
TRBV5-1,TRBJ2-5,ASSLAAGGQETQY
TRBV2,TRBJ1-2,ASSAQGYPELGYT
TRBV7-3,TRBJ1-3,ASSLIETGATYSGNTIY
TRBV7-7,TRBJ2-7,ASSSGLAGGSDEQY
TRBV6-1,TRBJ2-7,ASRREGPYEQY
TRBV5-4,TRBJ1-6,ASSEAGTAFNSPLH
TRBV4-2,TRBJ1-3,ASSQDIEGAGNTIY